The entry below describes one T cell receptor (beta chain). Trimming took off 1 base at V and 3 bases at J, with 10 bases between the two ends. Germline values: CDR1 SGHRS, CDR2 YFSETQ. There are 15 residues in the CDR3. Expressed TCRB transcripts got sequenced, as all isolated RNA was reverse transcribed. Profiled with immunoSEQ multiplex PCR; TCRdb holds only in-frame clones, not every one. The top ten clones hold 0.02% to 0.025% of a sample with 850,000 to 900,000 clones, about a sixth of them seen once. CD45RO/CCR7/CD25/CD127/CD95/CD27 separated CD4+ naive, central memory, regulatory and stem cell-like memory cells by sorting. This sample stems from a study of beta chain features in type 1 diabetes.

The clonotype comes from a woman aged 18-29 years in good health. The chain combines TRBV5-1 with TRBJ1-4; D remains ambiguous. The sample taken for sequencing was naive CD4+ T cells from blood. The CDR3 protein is CASSLSVSSNEKLFF. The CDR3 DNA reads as TGCGCCAGCAGCTTGTCAGTATCCTCTAATGAAAAACTGTTTTTT.